This T cell receptor (beta chain) was retrieved from a study of blood T cell repertoires in COVID-19. Study information: Donors in the United States, Italy and Spain gave samples during acute or convalescent COVID-19. In each case, the material was cDNA or gDNA derived from T cells, B-cell-depleted T cells, or PBMCs.

Original processing notes: Cell counts per sample came from amplifying reference gene primers. The data were produced by immunoSEQ multiplex PCR, yet TCRdb's version contains in-frame clones alone and is incomplete. V and J calls plus clone size are reproduced from that table; the DNA served to infer D and trimming. The sample contains about 200,000 clones, over 75% of which appear only once. Trimming removed 4 bases from V and 2 bases from J; junction bases left unmatched: 8. The CDR3 is made up of 16 amino acids. Germline V gives CDR1 MGHRA, CDR2 YSYEKL. What was sequenced was peripheral blood. The clonotype was recovered from a man aged 50 or older with acute or convalescent COVID-19. The J gene is TRBJ2-5, the V gene TRBV4-1; 9 bases line up with TRBD2. The CDR3 bases are TGCGCCAGCAGCCCCCAGCGGGGGGAGGTTCAAGAGACCCAGTACTTC. It translates to CASSPQRGEVQETQYF.